This T cell receptor (beta chain) was obtained from a study of shared clonotypes between healthy human individuals. A word on this clone: As yet, its antigen is unknown.

On sorted subsets, replicate PCRs used approximately 200 ng DNA, or some 27,000 T cell genomes. Here immunoSEQ multiplex PCR was the method, and the copy in TCRdb shows in-frame clones only, minus some. The sample records some 2,500,000 clones, 85% to 95% being singletons. V was clipped by 2 bases and J by 2 bases; unmatched bases: 7. Looked up from germline, CDR1 is SGHRS and CDR2 is YFSETQ. The CDR3 is 17 amino acids. Study results and caveats: Across a handful of donors, naive CD4 shared roughly 5%, naive CD8 around 3.5%, memory CD4 roughly 2.5%, memory CD8 0.4% to 0.5%.

The specimen was naive CD4+ T cells from PBMCs. Regarding subset: CD45RA+ positively selected. The chain employs TRBV5-1 and TRBJ2-1; TRBD2 matches at 10 bases. The receptor comes from a man younger than 35 in good health. Some clones in this sample may be carry-over from other donors' samples. This CDR3 is CASSLFGTSEPYNEQFF. In DNA, the CDR3 is TGCGCCAGCAGCTTATTCGGGACTAGCGAACCCTACAATGAGCAGTTCTTC.